A selection of T cell receptor beta chains follows, all from one sample in a study of control samples from healthy donors and cancer patients. Here immunoSEQ multiplex PCR was the method, and the copy in TCRdb shows in-frame clones only, minus some. The sample has more than 85,000 clones, around 84% seen once; the top ten hold more than 30%. The sequenced material came from PBMCs. Every receptor here comes from a man between 65 and 79 years old with lung cancer. Both conserved end residues are part of each CDR3. The order of the fields is clone size, J gene, D gene, V gene, CDR3 protein, CDR3 DNA. The D gene is left open where the match is weak. Clone size appears in some rows only: once, few, many, or a class for an expanded clone.

NA	TRBJ1-2	NA	TRBV6-5	CASSYSGAGGYTF	TGTGCCAGCAGTTACTCAGGGGCGGGAGGCTACACCTTC
NA	TRBJ1-2	NA	TRBV5-1	CASSSDGTGPYGYTF	TGCGCCAGCAGCTCTGACGGGACGGGGCCTTATGGCTACACCTTC
few	TRBJ1-1	NA	TRBV5-1	CASSREIFDTEAFF	TGCGCCAGCAGCCGAGAAATATTCGACACTGAAGCTTTCTTT
few	TRBJ1-2	NA	TRBV6-5	CASSPSSGASGYTF	TGTGCCAGCAGTCCCTCTTCAGGGGCTAGTGGCTACACCTTC
NA	TRBJ2-7	TRBD1	TRBV7-7	CASSLETGAGEQYF	TGTGCTAGCAGCTTAGAGACAGGGGCCGGAGAGCAGTACTTC
NA	TRBJ1-1	NA	TRBV5-5	CASSLAYSFEAFF	TGTGCCAGCAGCTTGGCCTACAGTTTTGAAGCTTTCTTT
NA	TRBJ2-5	NA	TRBV5-1	CASSSNLDQETQYF	TGCGCCAGCAGCTCCAATCTAGACCAAGAGACCCAGTACTTC
once	TRBJ1-3	NA	TRBV6-6	CAAGPREMNTIYF	TGTGCCGCCGGCCCGCGGGAGATGAACACCATATATTTT
NA	TRBJ2-7	NA	TRBV6-5	CAIGKGLSEQYF	TGTGCTATTGGGAAGGGGTTGAGTGAGCAGTACTTC
NA	TRBJ1-2	TRBD1	TRBV18	CASSQNRDRLSYGYTF	TGTGCCAGCTCACAGAACCGGGACAGATTATCCTATGGCTACACCTTC
NA	TRBJ2-7	TRBD2	TRBV5-1	CASSSAGGADLGQYF	TGCGCCAGCAGCTCCGCCGGGGGGGCCGATTTGGGGCAGTACTTC
once	TRBJ2-7	TRBD1	TRBV27	CASSQQGAQFYEQYF	TGTGCCAGCTCTCAACAGGGGGCACAGTTCTACGAGCAGTACTTC
NA	TRBJ2-2	NA	TRBV4-1	CASSQDRFGANTGELFF	TGCGCCAGCAGCCAAGATAGGTTTGGGGCAAACACCGGGGAGCTGTTTTTT
NA	TRBJ2-5	TRBD1	TRBV24-1	CATSEGTGWLETQYF	TGTGCCACCAGTGAGGGGACAGGGTGGTTGGAGACCCAGTACTTC
NA	TRBJ1-5	NA	TRBV27	CASSPRAGGDYQPQHF	TGTGCCAGCAGCCCCCGGGCGGGGGGTGATTACCAGCCCCAGCATTTT
NA	TRBJ1-5	TRBD1	TRBV6-5	CASSYGDRGDQPQHF	TGTGCCAGCAGTTACGGGGACAGGGGTGATCAGCCCCAGCATTTT
NA	TRBJ2-7	NA	TRBV19	CASRSGYEQYF	TGTGCCAGTAGATCAGGCTACGAGCAGTACTTC
once	TRBJ1-5	NA	TRBV20-1	CSASNRRGNQPQHF	TGCAGTGCTAGTAACCGCCGGGGCAATCAGCCCCAGCATTTT
NA	TRBJ1-5	TRBD1	TRBV5-1	CASSQGTGGEEPQHF	TGCGCCAGCAGCCAAGGGACAGGGGGAGAGGAGCCCCAGCATTTT
NA	TRBJ2-6	NA	TRBV24-1	CATSEFTGSGANVLTF	TGTGCCACCAGTGAGTTCACGGGTTCTGGGGCCAACGTCCTGACTTTC
NA	TRBJ2-5	NA	TRBV5-1	CASRRSGETQYF	TGCGCCAGCAGGAGGTCCGGGGAGACCCAGTACTTC
NA	TRBJ2-2	TRBD1	TRBV19	CASAGTGGTGELFF	TGTGCCAGTGCCGGGACAGGGGGCACTGGGGAGCTGTTTTTT
NA	TRBJ1-5	TRBD1	TRBV19	CASTDPGQGLRHQHF	TGTGCCAGTACCGACCCGGGACAGGGGTTGAGGCACCAGCATTTT
NA	TRBJ2-7	TRBD1	TRBV19	CASSPTGTGTPWQYF	TGTGCCAGTAGTCCCACCGGGACAGGGACCCCTTGGCAGTACTTC
NA	TRBJ2-7	NA	TRBV5-4	CASSLDLAGGSYEQYF	TGTGCCAGCAGCTTGGATCTAGCTGGTGGGTCCTACGAGCAGTACTTC
NA	TRBJ2-5	NA	TRBV5-5	CASSLAGEYQETQYF	TGTGCCAGCAGCTTGGCCGGAGAGTACCAAGAGACCCAGTACTTC
NA	TRBJ1-2	TRBD1	TRBV18	CASSLGQGADGYTF	TGTGCCAGCTCCCTCGGACAGGGGGCGGATGGCTACACCTTC
NA	TRBJ1-6	NA	TRBV7-3	CASSLRRERGSYNSPLHF	TGTGCCAGCAGCTTAAGGAGGGAAAGGGGCTCCTATAATTCACCCCTCCACTTT
NA	TRBJ2-3	NA	TRBV6-5	CASSYRSGSTDTQYF	TGTGCCAGCAGTTATAGATCAGGGAGCACAGATACGCAGTATTTT
NA	TRBJ1-2	TRBD1	TRBV11-2	CASSLDVTGDYGYTF	TGTGCCAGCAGCTTAGATGTTACAGGGGATTATGGCTACACCTTC
NA	TRBJ2-1	NA	TRBV5-1	CASSLVFGAGSYNEQFF	TGCGCCAGCAGCTTGGTCTTCGGGGCGGGCTCCTACAATGAGCAGTTCTTC
NA	TRBJ2-7	NA	TRBV14	CASSQAYEQYF	TGTGCCAGCAGCCAAGCGTACGAGCAGTACTTC
NA	TRBJ1-1	NA	TRBV18	CASSTRENTEAFF	TGTGCCAGCTCAACCCGGGAGAACACTGAAGCTTTCTTT
NA	TRBJ1-2	TRBD1	TRBV6-5	CATLTGGGVWTF	TGTGCCACCCTGACAGGGGGAGGGGTGTGGACCTTC
few	TRBJ2-7	NA	TRBV29-1	CSVEGFSYEQYF	TGCAGCGTTGAAGGATTTTCCTACGAGCAGTACTTC
NA	TRBJ2-1	NA	TRBV6-2/TRBV6-3	CASSYPARGETYNEQFF	TGTGCCAGCAGTTACCCCGCTCGGGGTGAGACCTACAATGAGCAGTTCTTC
NA	TRBJ2-1	NA	TRBV2	CASDATSHYNEQFF	TGTGCCAGCGACGCTACTAGTCATTACAATGAGCAGTTCTTC
NA	TRBJ2-1	NA	TRBV6-6	CASSWDTETNEQFF	TGTGCCAGCAGTTGGGACACCGAAACCAATGAGCAGTTCTTC
NA	TRBJ2-1	TRBD2	TRBV5-5	CASSLASGGWGEQFF	TGTGCCAGCAGCTTGGCTAGCGGGGGCTGGGGTGAGCAGTTCTTC
many	TRBJ1-1	NA	TRBV14	CASSRQISFEAFF	TGTGCCAGCAGCCGACAGATTTCGTTTGAAGCTTTCTTT
NA	TRBJ2-1	NA	TRBV5-4	CASSGTRGATTYNEQFF	TGTGCCAGCAGCGGGACCAGGGGGGCCACTACCTACAATGAGCAGTTCTTC
NA	TRBJ2-3	TRBD2	TRBV19	CASRSTWGGSTDTQYF	TGTGCCAGTAGGTCCACATGGGGGGGAAGCACAGATACGCAGTATTTT
NA	TRBJ1-2	TRBD1	TRBV7-9	CASSSPFKTGDGYTF	TGTGCCAGCAGTTCCCCGTTTAAGACAGGGGATGGCTACACCTTC
NA	TRBJ2-4	TRBD2	TRBV7-8	CASSLGSVGGIAKNIQYF	TGTGCCAGCAGCTTAGGTTCAGTCGGGGGGATAGCCAAAAACATTCAGTACTTC
NA	TRBJ2-5	NA	TRBV6-1	CASSEGGSQETQYF	TGTGCCAGCAGTGAAGGCGGCTCTCAAGAGACCCAGTACTTC
NA	TRBJ2-5	NA	TRBV6-5	CASSYSGEFESQYF	TGTGCCAGCAGCTACTCGGGAGAATTTGAGTCCCAGTACTTC
NA	TRBJ2-3	NA	TRBV2	CASSYFDGTDTQYF	TGTGCCAGCAGTTACTTTGACGGCACAGATACGCAGTATTTT
NA	TRBJ2-1	NA	TRBV6-2/TRBV6-3	CASSERYHYNEQFF	TGTGCCAGCAGCGAACGGTATCATTACAATGAGCAGTTCTTC
NA	TRBJ1-4	NA	TRBV15	CATSGSGSRHEKLFF	TGTGCCACCAGCGGATCCGGGTCTAGACATGAAAAACTGTTTTTT
NA	TRBJ2-4	TRBD2	TRBV4-2	CASSQGTSGGENIQYF	TGTGCCAGCAGCCAAGGCACTAGCGGGGGGGAAAACATTCAGTACTTC
NA	TRBJ2-7	NA	TRBV7-9	CASSTYYEQYF	TGTGCCAGCAGCACCTACTACGAGCAGTACTTC
NA	TRBJ1-1	NA	TRBV13	CASSLQTGGNTEAFF	TGTGCCAGCAGCCTACAGACAGGCGGGAACACTGAAGCTTTCTTT
NA	TRBJ1-2	NA	TRBV25-1	CASKRAGTHYGYTF	TGTGCCAGCAAGAGGGCCGGGACACACTATGGCTACACCTTC
NA	TRBJ2-3	TRBD1	TRBV3-1/TRBV3-2	CAGSQPRGLSTDTQYF	TGTGCCGGCAGTCAGCCGAGGGGGCTTAGCACAGATACGCAGTATTTT
NA	TRBJ1-3	NA	TRBV7-3	CASSSAGGIGNTIYF	TGTGCCAGCAGCTCCGCCGGGGGGATCGGAAACACCATATATTTT
NA	TRBJ1-2	TRBD1	TRBV15	CATSRGQLYGYTF	TGTGCCACCAGCAGGGGACAGCTCTATGGCTACACCTTC
NA	TRBJ2-4	TRBD1	TRBV18	CASSPERGTGSSANIQYF	TGTGCCAGCTCCCCTGAGCGAGGGACAGGGAGTTCCGCGAACATTCAGTACTTC